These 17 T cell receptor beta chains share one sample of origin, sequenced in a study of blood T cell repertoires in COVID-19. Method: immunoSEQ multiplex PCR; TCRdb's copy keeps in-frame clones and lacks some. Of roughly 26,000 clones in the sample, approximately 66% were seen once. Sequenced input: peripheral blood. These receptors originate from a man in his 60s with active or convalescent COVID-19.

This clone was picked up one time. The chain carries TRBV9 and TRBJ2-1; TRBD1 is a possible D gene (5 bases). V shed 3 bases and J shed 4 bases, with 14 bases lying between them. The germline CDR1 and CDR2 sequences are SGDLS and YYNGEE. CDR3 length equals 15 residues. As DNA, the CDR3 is TGTGCCAGCAGCGCGCAGGGAACCGGATACAATGAGCAGTTCTTC. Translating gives CASSAQGTGYNEQFF.

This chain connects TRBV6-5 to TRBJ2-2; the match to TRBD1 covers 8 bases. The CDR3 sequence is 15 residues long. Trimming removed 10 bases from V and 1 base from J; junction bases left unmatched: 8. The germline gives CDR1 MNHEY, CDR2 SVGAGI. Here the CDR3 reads CATTNRGENTGELFF. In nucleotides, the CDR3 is TGTGCCACTACCAACAGGGGGGAGAACACCGGGGAGCTGTTTTTT.

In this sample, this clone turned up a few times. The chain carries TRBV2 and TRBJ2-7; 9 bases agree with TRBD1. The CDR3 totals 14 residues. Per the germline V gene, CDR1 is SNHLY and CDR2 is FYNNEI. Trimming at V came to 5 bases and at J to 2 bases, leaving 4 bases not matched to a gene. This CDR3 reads CASSLQGATYEQYF. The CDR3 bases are TGTGCCAGCAGTCTACAGGGGGCTACCTACGAGCAGTACTTC.

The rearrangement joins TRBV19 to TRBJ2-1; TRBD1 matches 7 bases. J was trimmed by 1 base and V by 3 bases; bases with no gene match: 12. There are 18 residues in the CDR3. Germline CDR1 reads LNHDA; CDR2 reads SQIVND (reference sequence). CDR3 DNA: TGTGCCAGTAGTATCACAGGGGCCCTACTTCGATCCTACAATGAGCAGTTCTTC. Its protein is CASSITGALLRSYNEQFF.

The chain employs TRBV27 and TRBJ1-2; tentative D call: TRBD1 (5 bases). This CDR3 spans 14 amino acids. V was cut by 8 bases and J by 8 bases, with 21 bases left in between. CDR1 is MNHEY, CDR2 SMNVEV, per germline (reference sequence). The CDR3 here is CASAARGRLGGYTF. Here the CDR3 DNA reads TGTGCCAGCGCCGCACGGGGGAGACTGGGGGGCTACACCTTC.

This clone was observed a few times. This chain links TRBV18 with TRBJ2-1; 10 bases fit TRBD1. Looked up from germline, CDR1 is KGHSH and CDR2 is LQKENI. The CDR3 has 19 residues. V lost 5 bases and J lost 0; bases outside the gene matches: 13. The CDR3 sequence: CASSGPGQGMSVSYNEQFF. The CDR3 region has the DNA TGTGCCAGCTCAGGACCGGGACAGGGGATGAGTGTCTCCTACAATGAGCAGTTCTTC.

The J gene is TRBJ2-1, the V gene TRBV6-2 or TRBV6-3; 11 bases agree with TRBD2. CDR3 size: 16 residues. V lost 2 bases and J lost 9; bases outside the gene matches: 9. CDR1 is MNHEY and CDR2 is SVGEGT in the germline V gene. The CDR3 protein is CASSYTLLAGASEQFF. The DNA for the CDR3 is TGTGCCAGCAGTTACACACTACTAGCGGGAGCGAGTGAGCAGTTCTTC.

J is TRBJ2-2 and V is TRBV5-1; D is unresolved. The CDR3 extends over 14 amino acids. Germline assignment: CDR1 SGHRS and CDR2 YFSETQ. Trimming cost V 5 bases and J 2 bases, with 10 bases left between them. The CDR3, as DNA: TGCGCCAGCAGGAGACAAGCCAACACCGGGGAGCTGTTTTTT. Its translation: CASRRQANTGELFF.

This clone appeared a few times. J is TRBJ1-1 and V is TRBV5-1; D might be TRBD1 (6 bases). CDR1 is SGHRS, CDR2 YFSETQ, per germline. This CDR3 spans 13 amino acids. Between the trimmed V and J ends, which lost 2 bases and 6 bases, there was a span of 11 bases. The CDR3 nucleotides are TGCGCCAGCAGCTTTCCTCAGGGGCCTGAAGCTTTCTTT. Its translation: CASSFPQGPEAFF.

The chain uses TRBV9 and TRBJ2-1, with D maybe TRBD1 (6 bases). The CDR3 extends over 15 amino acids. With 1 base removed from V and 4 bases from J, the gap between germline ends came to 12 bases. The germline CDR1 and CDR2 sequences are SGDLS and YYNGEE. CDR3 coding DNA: TGTGCCAGCAGCGTACAGGGGTCCCTTTACAATGAGCAGTTCTTC. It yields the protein CASSVQGSLYNEQFF.

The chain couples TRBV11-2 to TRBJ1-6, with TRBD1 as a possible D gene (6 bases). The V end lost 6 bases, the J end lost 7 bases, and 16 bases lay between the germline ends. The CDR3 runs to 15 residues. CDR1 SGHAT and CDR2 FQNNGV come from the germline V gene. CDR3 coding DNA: TGTGCCAGCAGTTTGTCGACAGGAGACAATTCACCCCTCCACTTT. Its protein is CASSLSTGDNSPLHF. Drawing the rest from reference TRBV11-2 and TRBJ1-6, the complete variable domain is EAGVAQSPRYKIIEKRQSVAFWCNPISGHATLYWYQQILGQGPKLLIQFQNNGVVDDSQLPKDRFSAERLKGVDSTLKIQPAKLEDSAVYLCASSLSTGDNSPLHFGNGTRLTVT.

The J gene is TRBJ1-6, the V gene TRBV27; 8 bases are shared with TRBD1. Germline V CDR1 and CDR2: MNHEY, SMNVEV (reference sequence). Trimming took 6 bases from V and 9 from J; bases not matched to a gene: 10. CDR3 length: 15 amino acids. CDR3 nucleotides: TGTGCCAGCAGACGGGGACAGGCCGGGGGTTCACCCCTCCACTTT. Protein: CASRRGQAGGSPLHF.

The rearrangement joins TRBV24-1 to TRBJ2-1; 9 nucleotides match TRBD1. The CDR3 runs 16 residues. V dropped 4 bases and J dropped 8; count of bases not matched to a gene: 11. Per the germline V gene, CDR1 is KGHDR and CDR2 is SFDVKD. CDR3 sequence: CATSDPNSGQGDEQFF. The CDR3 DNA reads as TGTGCCACCAGTGACCCAAACTCGGGACAGGGTGATGAGCAGTTCTTC.

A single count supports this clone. CDR3 loop: CASSGTGGNYGYTF. In nucleotides, the CDR3 is TGTGCCAGCTCAGGGACAGGGGGAAACTATGGCTACACCTTC. The V and J genes are TRBV18 and TRBJ1-2; 11 positions match TRBD1. The germline V gene has CDR1 KGHSH and CDR2 LQKENI. The trim removed 5 bases at V and 2 bases at J, leaving 1 base unmatched. The CDR3 runs to 14 residues.

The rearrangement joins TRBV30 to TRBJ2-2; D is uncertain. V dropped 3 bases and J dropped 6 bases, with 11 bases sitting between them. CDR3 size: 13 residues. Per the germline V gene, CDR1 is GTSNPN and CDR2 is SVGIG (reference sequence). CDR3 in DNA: TGTGCCTGGAGCGACCTCGGAGCCGGGGAGCTGTTTTTT. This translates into CAWSDLGAGELFF.

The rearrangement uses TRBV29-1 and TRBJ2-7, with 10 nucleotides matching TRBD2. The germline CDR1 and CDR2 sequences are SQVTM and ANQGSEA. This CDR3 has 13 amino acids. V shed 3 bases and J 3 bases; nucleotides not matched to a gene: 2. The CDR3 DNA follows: TGCAGCGTTGAGGCTAGCGGGAGCTACGAGCAGTACTTC. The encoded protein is CSVEASGSYEQYF.

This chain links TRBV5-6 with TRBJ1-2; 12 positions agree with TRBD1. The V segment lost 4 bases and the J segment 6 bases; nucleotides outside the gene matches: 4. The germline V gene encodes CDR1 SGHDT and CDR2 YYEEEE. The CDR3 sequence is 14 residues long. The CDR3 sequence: CASSRGQGANGYTF. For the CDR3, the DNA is TGTGCCAGCAGCCGGGGACAGGGGGCAAATGGCTACACCTTC.